Each of the 16 T cell receptor beta chains below was sequenced from the same sample in a study of T cells in localized non-small cell lung cancer. Using immunoSEQ multiplex PCR, the repertoire was profiled, and TCRdb retains in-frame clones only, with some absent. The sample includes roughly 35,000 clones, over 70% of them seen just once. Sample: peripheral blood, taken before any cancer treatment. The receptors originated from a woman aged 40-75 years with stage I lung adenocarcinoma.

This clone was seen a few times. The rearrangement joins TRBV7-9 to TRBJ2-1, with 7 bases lining up with TRBD2. Germline V lookup: CDR1 SEHNR, CDR2 FQNEAQ (reference sequence). The CDR3 contains 15 residues. Trimming at V came to 8 bases and at J to 6 bases, leaving 13 bases not matched to a gene. CDR3: CASALGRAVVNEQFF. In DNA, the CDR3 is TGTGCCAGCGCCCTGGGGAGGGCCGTCGTCAATGAGCAGTTCTTC.

The CDR3 sequence is CASSATIPTGELFF. CDR3 DNA sequence: TGTGCCAGCAGCGCGACAATCCCTACCGGGGAGCTGTTTTTT. V usage is TRBV9 and J usage is TRBJ2-2; D is unresolved. Trimming removed 3 bases from V and 5 bases from J, with 11 bases in between. CDR3 size: 14 residues. The germline CDR1 and CDR2 sequences are SGDLS and YYNGEE. The full variable domain, its missing parts supplied by reference TRBV9 and TRBJ2-2, is DSGVTQTPKHLITATGQRVTLRCSPRSGDLSVYWYQQSLDQGLQFLIQYYNGEERAKGNILERFSAQQFPDLHSELNLSSLELGDSALYFCASSATIPTGELFFGEGSRLTVL.

This chain joins TRBV11-3 and TRBJ2-1; no definite D call. The CDR3 sequence is 13 residues long. CDR1 SGHNT and CDR2 YENEEA come from the germline V gene. With 4 bases removed from V and 0 bases from J, the gap between germline ends came to 4 bases. DNA for the CDR3: TGTGCCAGCAGCTCGGGCTCCTACAATGAGCAGTTCTTC. Translation: CASSSGSYNEQFF.

This clone was detected only a few times. This chain links TRBV10-3 with TRBJ2-1, with D unclear. The V end was cut by 0 bases, the J end by 2 bases, with 8 bases between. CDR3 length: 15 amino acids. CDR1 is ENHRY, CDR2 SYGVKD, per germline. CDR3 DNA: TGTGCCATCAGTGAGTCGGAAGCAGCCTACAATGAGCAGTTCTTC. Encoded protein: CAISESEAAYNEQFF.

The chain uses TRBV19 and TRBJ1-2; 8 nucleotides agree with TRBD1. The trim removed 2 bases at V and 8 bases at J, leaving 4 bases unmatched. The CDR3 consists of 13 residues. Germline V gene lookup returns CDR1 LNHDA and CDR2 SQIVND (reference sequence). The CDR3 sequence is CASSIPGGGGYTF. Written as DNA, the CDR3 is TGTGCCAGTAGTATACCAGGGGGCGGAGGCTACACCTTC.

The chain links TRBV30 to TRBJ2-3, with a weak D call TRBD2 (6 bases). The CDR3 is made up of 14 amino acids. Germline values: CDR1 GTSNPN, CDR2 SVGIG (reference sequence). Trimming pared 7 bases from V and 6 bases from J, leaving 20 bases between. The chain's CDR3 is CASIWDSDWDTQYF. CDR3 DNA sequence: TGTGCCTCCATTTGGGACTCCGATTGGGATACGCAGTATTTT.

The chain couples TRBV9 to TRBJ1-3; TRBD1 is a possible D gene (5 bases). V was shortened by 3 bases and J by 0 bases, with 7 bases between the two germline ends. This CDR3 has 14 residues. The germline V gene has CDR1 SGDLS and CDR2 YYNGEE. The chain's CDR3 is CASSAGPSGNTIYF. Here the CDR3 DNA reads TGTGCCAGCAGCGCGGGGCCCTCTGGAAACACCATATATTTT.

The CDR3 sequence is CATTVGGRNEYF. CDR3 DNA: TGTGCCACTACGGTGGGGGGTAGGAACGAGTATTTT. J is TRBJ2-3 and V is TRBV28, with D perhaps matching TRBD2 (6 bases). Germline CDR1 MDHEN, CDR2 SYDVKM. Trimming took off 10 bases at V and 13 bases at J, with 21 bases between the two ends. This CDR3 is built from 12 residues.

The J gene is TRBJ1-1, the V gene TRBV19; 7 positions agree with TRBD1. J lost 12 bases, V lost 5 bases, and 12 bases had no gene match. CDR3 length: 13 amino acids. In germline, CDR1 is LNHDA, CDR2 SQIVND (reference sequence). CDR3 region: CASSPSPGTETFF. The CDR3 DNA follows: TGTGCCAGTAGTCCCTCACCCGGGACAGAAACTTTCTTT.

This chain uses TRBV28 with TRBJ2-7, with TRBD2 as a possible D gene (6 bases). Germline assignment: CDR1 MDHEN and CDR2 SYDVKM. V was cut by 6 bases and J by 4 bases, with 13 bases left in between. There are 13 residues in the CDR3. The CDR3 DNA follows: TGTGCCAGCAGCTCGTCGGAGGGTTACGAGCAGTACTTC. Encoded protein: CASSSSEGYEQYF.

The genes are TRBV4-1 and TRBJ2-1; D is unclear. The V gene lost 0 bases and the J gene lost 0 bases, with 6 bases spanning the gap. The CDR3 runs to 15 residues. Per germline, CDR1 MGHRA and CDR2 YSYEKL. In DNA form, the CDR3 reads TGCGCCAGCAGCCAAGATTCGAGCTCCTACAATGAGCAGTTCTTC. Translating it yields CASSQDSSSYNEQFF.

This rearrangement joins TRBV2 to TRBJ1-5; D perhaps matches TRBD1 (5 bases). The CDR3 extends over 15 amino acids. The germline gives CDR1 SNHLY, CDR2 FYNNEI. V lost 2 bases, J lost 5 bases, and 13 bases lay in between. The CDR3 region has the DNA TGTGCCAGCAGTGAATCCGGGGCCCTATATCAGCCCCAGCATTTT. Encoded protein: CASSESGALYQPQHF. Based on the CDR3 plus reference TRBV2 and TRBJ1-5, the full variable domain is EPEVTQTPSHQVTQMGQEVILRCVPISNHLYFYWYRQILGQKVEFLVSFYNNEISEKSEIFDDQFSVERPDGSNFTLKIRSTKLEDSAMYFCASSESGALYQPQHFGDGTRLSIL.

The chain joins TRBV28 to TRBJ2-1; 8 bases align to TRBD2. The CDR3 has 16 residues. Germline CDR1 and CDR2: MDHEN and SYDVKM. With V trimmed by 4 bases and J by 0 bases, 5 bases remained unmatched. The CDR3 nucleotides are TGTGCCAGCAGTTCGTCAGCGGGAGTCTCCTACAATGAGCAGTTCTTC. Translated, it gives CASSSSAGVSYNEQFF.

The rearrangement uses TRBV30 and TRBJ2-2; D not resolved. The CDR3 runs to 14 residues. Germline CDR1 and CDR2: GTSNPN and SVGIG (reference sequence). Trimming cost V 3 bases and J 5 bases, with 13 bases left between them. CDR3 in DNA: TGTGCCTGGAGCCTCCCCGGGCCTACCGGGGAGCTGTTTTTT. Translating gives CAWSLPGPTGELFF.

The CDR3 DNA is TGTGCCAGCAGCCCGGCGGGGGCGGGGACCTCCTACGAGCAGTACTTC. Its translation: CASSPAGAGTSYEQYF. The gene calls are TRBV4-2 and TRBJ2-7; D is perhaps TRBD2 (7 bases). The V end was cut by 4 bases, the J end by 0 bases, with 16 bases between. This CDR3 has 16 amino acids. Germline V CDR1 and CDR2: LGHNA, YNFKEQ.

The chain links TRBV6-5 to TRBJ2-7, with D hard to call. The V end lost 0 bases, the J end lost 0 bases, and 12 bases lay between the germline ends. This CDR3 comprises 16 residues. CDR1 and CDR2 from the germline V gene are MNHEY and SVGAGI. CDR3 sequence: CASSYSSVPSSYEQYF. The CDR3 DNA follows: TGTGCCAGCAGTTACTCGTCCGTTCCCTCCTCCTACGAGCAGTACTTC.